The clone carrying this T cell receptor (beta chain) turned up a few times. This specimen belongs to a study of T-cell memory formation after mild COVID-19. MiXCR, run by TCRdb on the 5' RACE reads, gives a single entry per CDR3 protein. The sample has under 650,000 distinct CDR3 sequences, 18% seen once. V lost 4 bases to trimming and J lost 2 bases, with 11 bases between them. The CDR3 has 15 amino acids. The clonotype comes from an adult woman who had mild COVID-19 (a few samples of this study predate the infection). Cell type and time point are not known. The specimen sequenced was PBMCs or a T cell subset sorted from them (not recorded which). The genes are TRBV12-3 or TRBV12-4 and TRBJ2-2; maybe TRBD2 (6 bases). The CDR3 DNA sequence: TGTGCCAGCAGTTCCCAGCGGGCCAACACCGGGGAGCTGTTTTTT. Protein product: CASSSQRANTGELFF.